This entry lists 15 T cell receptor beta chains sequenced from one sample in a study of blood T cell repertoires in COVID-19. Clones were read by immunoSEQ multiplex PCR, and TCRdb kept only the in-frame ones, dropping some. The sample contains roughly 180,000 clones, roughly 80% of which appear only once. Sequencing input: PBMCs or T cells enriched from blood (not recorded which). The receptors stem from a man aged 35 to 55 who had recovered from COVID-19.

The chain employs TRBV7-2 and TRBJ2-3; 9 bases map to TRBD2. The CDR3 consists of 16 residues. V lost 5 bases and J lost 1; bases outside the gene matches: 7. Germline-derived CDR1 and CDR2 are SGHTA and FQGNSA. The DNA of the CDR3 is TGTGCCAGCAGCCTAGGACTAGCGCGCCGCACAGATACGCAGTATTTT. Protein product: CASSLGLARRTDTQYF. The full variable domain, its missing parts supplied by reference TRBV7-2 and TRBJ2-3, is GAGVSQSPSNKVTEKGKDVELRCDPISGHTALYWYRQSLGQGLEFLIYFQGNSAPDKSGLPSDRFSAERTGGSVSTLTIQRTQQEDSAVYLCASSLGLARRTDTQYFGPGTRLTVL.

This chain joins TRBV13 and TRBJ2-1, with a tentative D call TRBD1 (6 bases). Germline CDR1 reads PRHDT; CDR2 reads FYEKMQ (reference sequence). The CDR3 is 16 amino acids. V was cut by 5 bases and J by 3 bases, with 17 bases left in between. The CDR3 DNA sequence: TGTGCCAGCAGCCCAGCAACAGGGAAGGGCTACAATGAGCAGTTCTTC. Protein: CASSPATGKGYNEQFF.

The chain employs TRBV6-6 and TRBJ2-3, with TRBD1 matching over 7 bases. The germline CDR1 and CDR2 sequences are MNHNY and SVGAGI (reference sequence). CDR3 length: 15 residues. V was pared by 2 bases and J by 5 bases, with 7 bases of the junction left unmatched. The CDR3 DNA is TGTGCCAGCAGTTACGTCCAGGGGGAAGGAGATACGCAGTATTTT. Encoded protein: CASSYVQGEGDTQYF.

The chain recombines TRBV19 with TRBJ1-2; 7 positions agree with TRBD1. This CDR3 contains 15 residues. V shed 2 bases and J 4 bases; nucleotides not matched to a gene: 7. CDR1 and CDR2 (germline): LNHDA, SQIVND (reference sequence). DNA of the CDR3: TGTGCCAGTAGTATATCGACAGGGAAAAGCTATGGCTACACCTTC. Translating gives CASSISTGKSYGYTF.

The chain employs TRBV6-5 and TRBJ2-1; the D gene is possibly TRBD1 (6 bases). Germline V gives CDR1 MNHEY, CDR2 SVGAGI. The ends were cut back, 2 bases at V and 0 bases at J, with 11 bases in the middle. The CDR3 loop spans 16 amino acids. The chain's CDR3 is CASSYGWGRSYNEQFF. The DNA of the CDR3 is TGTGCCAGCAGTTACGGTTGGGGGCGCTCCTACAATGAGCAGTTCTTC.

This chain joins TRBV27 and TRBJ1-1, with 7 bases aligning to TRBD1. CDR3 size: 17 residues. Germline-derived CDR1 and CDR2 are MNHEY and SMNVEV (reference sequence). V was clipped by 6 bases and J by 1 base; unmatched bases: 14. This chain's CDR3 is CASSPLTLGTENTEAFF. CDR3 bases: TGTGCCAGCAGCCCACTTACCTTAGGGACAGAGAACACTGAAGCTTTCTTT.

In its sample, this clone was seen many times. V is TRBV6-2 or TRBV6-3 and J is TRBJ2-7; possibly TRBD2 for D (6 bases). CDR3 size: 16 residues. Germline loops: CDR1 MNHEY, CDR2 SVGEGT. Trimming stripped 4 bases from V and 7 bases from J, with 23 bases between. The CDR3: CASSFSGGAGRKEQYV. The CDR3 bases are TGTGCCAGCAGTTTCTCGGGCGGGGCGGGACGGAAGGAGCAGTACGTC.

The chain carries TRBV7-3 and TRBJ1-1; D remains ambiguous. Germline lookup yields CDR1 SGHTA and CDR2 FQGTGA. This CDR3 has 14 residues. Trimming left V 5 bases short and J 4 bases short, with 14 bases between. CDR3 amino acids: CASSPPRRATEAFF. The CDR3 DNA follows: TGTGCCAGCAGCCCCCCCCGGAGGGCCACTGAAGCTTTCTTT.

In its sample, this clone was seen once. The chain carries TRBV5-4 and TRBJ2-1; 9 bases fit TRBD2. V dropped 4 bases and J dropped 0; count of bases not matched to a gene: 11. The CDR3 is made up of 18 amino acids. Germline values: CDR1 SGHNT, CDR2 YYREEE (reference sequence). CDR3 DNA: TGTGCCAGCAGCCGGAGGCTAGCGGGGCCGTCCTCCTACAATGAGCAGTTCTTC. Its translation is CASSRRLAGPSSYNEQFF. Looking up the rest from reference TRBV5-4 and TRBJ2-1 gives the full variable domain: ETGVTQSPTHLIKTRGQQVTLRCSSQSGHNTVSWYQQALGQGPQFIFQYYREEENGRGNFPPRFSGLQFPNYSSELNVNALELDDSALYLCASSRRLAGPSSYNEQFFGPGTRLTVL.

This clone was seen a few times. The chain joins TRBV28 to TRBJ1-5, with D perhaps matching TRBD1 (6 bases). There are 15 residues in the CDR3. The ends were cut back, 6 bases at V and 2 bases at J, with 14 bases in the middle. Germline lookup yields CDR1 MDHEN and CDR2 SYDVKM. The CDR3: CASSWDIDGNQPQHF. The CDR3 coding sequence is TGTGCCAGCAGCTGGGACATCGACGGCAATCAGCCCCAGCATTTT.

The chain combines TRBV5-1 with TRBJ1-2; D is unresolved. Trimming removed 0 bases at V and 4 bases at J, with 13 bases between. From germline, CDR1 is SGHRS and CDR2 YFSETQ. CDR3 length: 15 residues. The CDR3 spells CASSLAIAASYGYTF. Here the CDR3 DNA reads TGCGCCAGCAGCTTGGCCATCGCAGCTAGCTATGGCTACACCTTC.

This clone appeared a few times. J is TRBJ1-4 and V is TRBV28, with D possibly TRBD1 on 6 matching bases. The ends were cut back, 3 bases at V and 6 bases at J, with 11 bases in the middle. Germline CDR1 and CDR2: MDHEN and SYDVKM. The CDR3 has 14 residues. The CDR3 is CASSFGGADEKLFF. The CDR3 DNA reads TGTGCCAGCAGTTTTGGGGGCGCGGATGAAAAACTGTTTTTT.

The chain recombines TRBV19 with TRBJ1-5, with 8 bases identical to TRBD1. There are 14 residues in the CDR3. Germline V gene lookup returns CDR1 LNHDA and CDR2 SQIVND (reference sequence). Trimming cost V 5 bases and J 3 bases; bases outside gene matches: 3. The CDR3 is CASSGDRPNQPQHF. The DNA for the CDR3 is TGTGCCAGTAGTGGGGACAGGCCCAATCAGCCCCAGCATTTT.

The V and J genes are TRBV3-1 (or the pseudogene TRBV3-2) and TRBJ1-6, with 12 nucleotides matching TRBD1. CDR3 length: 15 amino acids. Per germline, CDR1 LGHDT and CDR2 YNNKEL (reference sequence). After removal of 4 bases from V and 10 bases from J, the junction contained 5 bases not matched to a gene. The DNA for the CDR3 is TGTGCCAGCAGCCGAACCGGGACAGGGGGCTCACCCCTCCACTTT. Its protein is CASSRTGTGGSPLHF.

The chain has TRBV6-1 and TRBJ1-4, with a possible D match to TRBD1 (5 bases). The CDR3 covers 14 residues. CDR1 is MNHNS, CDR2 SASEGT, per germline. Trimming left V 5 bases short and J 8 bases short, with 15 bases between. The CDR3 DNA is TGTGCCAGCAGTTGGGGAGGGGAAAACGAAAAACTGTTTTTT. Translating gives CASSWGGENEKLFF.